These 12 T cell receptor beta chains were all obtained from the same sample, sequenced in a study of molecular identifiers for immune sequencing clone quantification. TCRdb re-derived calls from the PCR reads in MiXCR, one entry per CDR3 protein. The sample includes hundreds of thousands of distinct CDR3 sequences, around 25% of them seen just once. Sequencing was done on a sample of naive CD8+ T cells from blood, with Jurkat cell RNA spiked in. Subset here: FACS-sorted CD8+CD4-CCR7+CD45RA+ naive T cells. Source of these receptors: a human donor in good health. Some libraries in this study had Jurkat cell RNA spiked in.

DNA of the CDR3: TGTGCCAGCAGCTACAGAATAGCGGGGGGGACAGATACGCAGTATTTT. Translated, it gives CASSYRIAGGTDTQYF. The chain uses TRBV12-3 or TRBV12-4 and TRBJ2-3, with 11 nucleotides matching TRBD2. The J segment lost 3 bases and the V segment lost 6 bases, leaving 8 bases of the junction unmatched. The CDR3 totals 16 residues.

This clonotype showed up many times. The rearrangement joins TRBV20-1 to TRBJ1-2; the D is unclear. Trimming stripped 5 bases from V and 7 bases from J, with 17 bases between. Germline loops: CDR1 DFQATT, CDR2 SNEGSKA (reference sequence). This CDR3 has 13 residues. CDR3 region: CSAALSQVTGYTF. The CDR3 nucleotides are TGCAGTGCTGCGTTAAGCCAAGTAACTGGCTACACCTTC.

The CDR3 is CSAREKTEAPYEQYF. CDR3 coding DNA: TGCAGTGCTAGAGAGAAGACAGAAGCTCCCTACGAGCAGTACTTC. V gene TRBV20-1 combines with J gene TRBJ2-7; tentative D call: TRBD1 (5 bases). This CDR3 has 15 amino acids. Germline V lookup: CDR1 DFQATT, CDR2 SNEGSKA (reference sequence). V lost 0 bases, J lost 2 bases, and 14 bases lay in between.

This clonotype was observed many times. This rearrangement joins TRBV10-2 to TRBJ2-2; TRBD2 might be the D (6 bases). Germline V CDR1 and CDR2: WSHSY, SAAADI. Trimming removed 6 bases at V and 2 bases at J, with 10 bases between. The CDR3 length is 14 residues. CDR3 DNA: TGCGCCAGCAGCCGGGACTTAAACACCGGGGAGCTGTTTTTT. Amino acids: CASSRDLNTGELFF.

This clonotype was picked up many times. CDR3 in DNA: TGTGCCAGCAGCAAGGCACTAACCCATGAGCAGTTCTTC. Its protein is CASSKALTHEQFF. The chain uses TRBV12-3 or TRBV12-4 and TRBJ2-1, with D unclear. The V end was cut by 6 bases, the J end by 8 bases, with 14 bases between. The CDR3 covers 13 residues.

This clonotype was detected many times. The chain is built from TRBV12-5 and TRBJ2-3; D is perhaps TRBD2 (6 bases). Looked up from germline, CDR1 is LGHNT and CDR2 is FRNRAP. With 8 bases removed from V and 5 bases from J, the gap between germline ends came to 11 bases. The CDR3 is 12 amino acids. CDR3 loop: CASRGREDTQYF. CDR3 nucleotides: TGTGCTAGTCGGGGGAGAGAAGATACGCAGTATTTT.

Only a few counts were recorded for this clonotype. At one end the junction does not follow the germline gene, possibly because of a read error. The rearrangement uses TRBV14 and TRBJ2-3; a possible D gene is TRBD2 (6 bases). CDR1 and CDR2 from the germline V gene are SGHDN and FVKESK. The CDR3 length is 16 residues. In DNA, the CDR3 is TGTGCCAGCAGCCACCCATCGGGACTCTTCACAGATATGCAGTATTTT. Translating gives CASSHPSGLFTDMQYF.

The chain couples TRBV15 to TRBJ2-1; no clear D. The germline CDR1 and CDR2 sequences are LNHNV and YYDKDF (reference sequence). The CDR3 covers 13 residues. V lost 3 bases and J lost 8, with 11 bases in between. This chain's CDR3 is CATSSRTEHEQFF. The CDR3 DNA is TGTGCCACCAGCAGCAGAACCGAACATGAGCAGTTCTTC. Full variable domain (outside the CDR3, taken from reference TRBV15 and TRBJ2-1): DAMVIQNPRYQVTQFGKPVTLSCSQTLNHNVMYWYQQKSSQAPKLLFHYYDKDFNNEADTPDNFQSRRPNTSFCFLDIRSPGLGDTAMYLCATSSRTEHEQFFGPGTRLTVL.

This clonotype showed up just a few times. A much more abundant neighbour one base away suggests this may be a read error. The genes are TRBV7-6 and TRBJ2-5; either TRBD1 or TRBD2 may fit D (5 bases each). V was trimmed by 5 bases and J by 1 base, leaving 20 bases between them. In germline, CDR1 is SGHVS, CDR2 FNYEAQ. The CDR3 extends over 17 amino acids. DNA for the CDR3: TGTGCCAGCAGCATCCGCTCGAGGGGTTTCAGCCAAGAGACCCAGTACTTC. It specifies CASSIRSRGFSQETQYF.

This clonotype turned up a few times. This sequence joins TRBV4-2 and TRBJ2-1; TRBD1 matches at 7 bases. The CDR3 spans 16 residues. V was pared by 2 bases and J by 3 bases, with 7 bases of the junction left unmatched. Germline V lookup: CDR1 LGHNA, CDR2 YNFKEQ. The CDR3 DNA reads TGTGCCAGCAGCCAAACGGACAGGAGGAGCTACAATGAGCAGTTCTTC. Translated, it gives CASSQTDRRSYNEQFF.

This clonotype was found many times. The CDR3 DNA reads as TGCGCCAGCAGTTATTATTCCGGGACAGGCTACGAGCAGTACTTC. It encodes CASSYYSGTGYEQYF. The V and J genes are TRBV5-1 and TRBJ2-7, with 8 bases fitting TRBD1. Germline V gene sequence: CDR1 SGHRS, CDR2 YFSETQ. J lost 3 bases, V lost 5 bases, and 10 bases had no gene match. This CDR3 is built from 15 residues.

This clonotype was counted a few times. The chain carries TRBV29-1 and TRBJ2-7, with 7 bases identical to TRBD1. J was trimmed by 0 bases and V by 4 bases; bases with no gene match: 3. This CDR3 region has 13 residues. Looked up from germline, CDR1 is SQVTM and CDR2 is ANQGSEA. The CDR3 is CSVATGNSYEQYF. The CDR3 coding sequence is TGCAGCGTTGCGACAGGGAACTCCTACGAGCAGTACTTC.